This record looks at one TCR beta chain sequence and its context. Its antigen is unidentified. At one end the junction does not follow the germline gene, possibly because of a read error. TCRdb keeps only in-frame clones here, not all; method: immunoSEQ multiplex PCR. The table records 95,000 to 150,000 clones, 65% to 90% of them present only once. Germline V CDR1 and CDR2: SGHRS, YFSETQ. The CDR3 loop spans 14 amino acids. The data are from a study of T cell responses to AZD1222 COVID-19 vaccine. Study-level background: Whether given at about 4 or about 12 weeks, second doses were pooled.

Study observations and caveats: Vaccine-associated CD4 TCRs ranged over spike, dominating at 160-218 and 743-854. Donors in the cohort were predominantly white British and more often female, and clonal diversity was possibly underestimated.

The genes are TRBV5-1 and TRBJ1-2; TRBD1 agrees at 9 bases. This TCR was recovered from an adult in good health. The sample in question was peripheral blood, obtained on day 0 of AZD1222 vaccination. In nucleotides, the CDR3 is TGCGCCAGCAGCTCCCGAACAGGGGGCGAAGGCTGCACCTTC. Protein sequence: CASSSRTGGEGCTF.